This T cell receptor (beta chain) was recovered during a study of T cell repertoires in aging, cancer and after chemotherapy (dated by TCRdb to between 2018 and 2021). Some background on the complete study: Six donor age groups were covered, ranging from 30 or younger up to 70 or older, and each group contained at least three individuals. To look at immunoaging and at how T cells reconstitute after chemotherapy, the study profiled TCR beta repertoires in peripheral blood from both healthy donors and cancer patients. In the hematological group, the paired samples taken before and after chemotherapy came from chronic lymphocytic leukemia patients given fludarabine- or bendamustine-based regimens. The complete dataset included some 10 million TCR reads. Alongside some 96 healthy donors serving as a reference group, the cohort included approximately 220 cancer patients, of whom 94 had hematological cancers and some 130 had solid cancers. What the authors observed across the whole study: The authors noted that the repertoire data do not allow conclusions about immunological memory after chemotherapy. Lymphoid organ infiltration was present in the hematological cancer patients, and this infiltration may itself impair thymic emigration or the expansion of peripheral T cells. Declining TCR diversity with age in healthy donors was mainly explained by loss of richness; in cancer patients, loss of evenness also contributed. Significantly lower blood TCR diversity and higher clonality were observed in untreated patients with hematological or solid cancers than in age-matched healthy donors. Median generation probability increased over the chemotherapy interval in both cancer cohorts, suggesting repertoire reconstitution through rebound thymic output.

Rearranged TRB sequences spanning V, D and J segments were amplified by multiplex touch-down PCR using a mixed TRB-A/B primer pool. Illumina adapters and sample indices were added to the amplicons in two consecutive PCR reactions performed with Phusion HS II polymerase. The amplicons were purified from gel with the NucleoSpin Gel and PCR Clean-up kit and then assessed with Qubit and an Agilent 2100 Bioanalyzer. The libraries were sequenced on an Illumina MiSeq with 600-cycle, single-indexed, paired-end runs. In the authors' own workflow: TRB sequences were processed with MiXCR versions 2.12 and 3.0.5. Each unique CDR3 nucleotide sequence was counted as one clone, and only productive sequences with at least two reads were retained. The repertoire metrics were Shannon diversity, evenness, clonality (defined as one minus evenness), and alpha-parameterized diversity profiles covering alpha 0 to 5. Generation probabilities of clones in paired pre- and post-chemotherapy samples were computed with the IGoR algorithm. Using fastp trimming at Q25 and MiXCR clonotype assembly, TCRdb reanalyzed the public sequencing data and kept in-frame beta chains. Every distinct CDR3 protein forms one entry, paired with its most common genes and DNA. None of the V and J calls come from the authors' own analysis; TCRdb made them. Present in this sample are about 13,000 distinct CDR3 sequences, approximately 27% of which were seen just once. Of the sample, 8% to 10% falls within the top ten clones.

TCR beta rearrangements were amplified from genomic DNA extracted from peripheral blood rather than from sorted cells or RNA. To note about this clonotype: Its antigen is unknown. Base qualities are not recorded, but no much larger clone differs from it by a single base.

Relative to germline, V is 2 bases shorter and J is 5 bases shorter, with 13 bases between their ends. The CDR3 covers 14 residues, taking in both the cysteine and the phenylalanine. Only the CDR3 region is kept as DNA, spanning 42 bases read in frame from base 1. According to the germline V gene (reference sequence), CDR1 reads DFQATT and CDR2 reads SNEGSKA. The TCR originated in a human donor with a blood cancer. This chain joins TRBV20-1 to TRBJ2-1, with the D gene not clear enough to name. The sequenced sample was blood. The nucleotides read TGCAGTGCTAGATCGAGGTCTGTCCACAATGAGCAGTTCTTC. Its protein product is CSARSRSVHNEQFF.